This entry describes one T cell receptor beta chain. Its cognate antigen is unknown. The CDR3 spans 13 residues. Germline values: CDR1 SGHRS, CDR2 YFSETQ. The ends were cut back, 4 bases at V and 4 bases at J, with 11 bases in the middle. This record belongs to a study of cytomegalovirus exposure and HLA in healthy donors. Study-wide findings and caveats: In an earlier analysis, in several hundred donors, most V segments appeared productive either ~90% or ~30% of the time. Among CMV-associated TCR beta chains, most appeared HLA-restricted in a later analysis. Likely technical artifact: a cluster of highly shared sequence variants.

The primer mix had 60 Vbeta and 13 Jbeta primers. As processed by the authors: A follow-up analysis tallied some 80 million unique TCR beta chains, 9 million to 11 million shared. Repertoires were generated with immunoSEQ multiplex PCR, while TCRdb's copy carries only in-frame clones and drops some. V and J calls and clone size are as listed in that table; D and trimming were resolved from the DNA. The repertoire holds roughly 130,000 clones, with about four fifths as singletons. The chain combines TRBV5-1 with TRBJ1-1; D is perhaps TRBD1 (6 bases). Input material: PBMCs. This clonotype was obtained from a middle-aged woman in good health and CMV-seronegative. CDR3 sequence: CASSPTGFTEAFF. The CDR3 DNA reads as TGCGCCAGCAGCCCCACAGGGTTCACTGAAGCTTTCTTT.